This passage covers 14 T cell receptor beta chains from one sample sequenced in a study of CD8+ T cells in alopecia areata. Treatment reported: oral pan-JAK inhibitor, 5-10 mg twice daily. Reverse transcription of extracted RNA yielded cDNA, which provided the sequencing template. Using immunoSEQ multiplex PCR, the repertoire was profiled, and TCRdb retains in-frame clones only, with some absent. The table includes approximately 210,000 clones, roughly 60% detected once. The sequenced sample was CD4+ T cells sorted from blood, obtained at week 49, from a patient treated with tofacitinib. The receptors here all came from a human donor with alopecia areata.

This clone was recorded a few times. The rearrangement joins TRBV29-1 to TRBJ2-1; TRBD2 aligns across 13 bases. V trimming: 7 bases; J trimming: 2 bases; junction bases outside the gene matches: 5. CDR3 length: 15 amino acids. In germline, CDR1 is SQVTM, CDR2 ANQGSEA. This CDR3 reads CSGGLAGDPYNEQFF. The CDR3 nucleotides read TGCAGCGGCGGACTAGCGGGGGACCCCTACAATGAGCAGTTCTTC.

The chain couples TRBV5-4 to TRBJ2-2; 7 bases agree with TRBD2. The germline CDR1 and CDR2 sequences are SGHNT and YYREEE (reference sequence). The CDR3 has 13 residues. V shed 4 bases and J 3 bases; nucleotides not matched to a gene: 0. For the CDR3, the DNA is TGTGCCAGCAGCGCGGGGGACACCGGGGAGCTGTTTTTT. Amino acids: CASSAGDTGELFF.

The chain carries TRBV25-1 and TRBJ2-1, with a weak D call TRBD1 (6 bases). Germline-derived CDR1 and CDR2 are MGHDK and SYGVNS. V shed 3 bases and J shed 8 bases, with 11 bases lying between them. The CDR3 loop spans 13 amino acids. CDR3 bases: TGTGCCAGCAGTGACTCTACAGGGTATGAGCAGTTCTTC. It encodes CASSDSTGYEQFF.

This chain joins TRBV12-5 and TRBJ2-3; unclear D gene. This CDR3 contains 12 residues. The germline CDR1 and CDR2 sequences are LGHNT and FRNRAP. V lost 1 base and J 2 bases, leaving 1 base between the germline ends. The CDR3 nucleotides read TGTGCTAGTGGTTTGGACACAGATACGCAGTATTTT. This sequence encodes CASGLDTDTQYF.

Remarks on this clone: The sample has other DNA sequences that encode this CDR3 too. The chain uses TRBV9 and TRBJ2-1; unclear D gene. The germline V gene has CDR1 SGDLS and CDR2 YYNGEE. This CDR3 is 14 amino acids long. The V gene lost 0 bases and the J gene lost 10 bases, with 14 bases spanning the gap. CDR3 residues: CASSVGPELGEQFF. The CDR3 DNA is TGTGCCAGCAGCGTAGGCCCCGAGCTGGGGGAGCAGTTCTTC.

This rearrangement joins TRBV5-1 to TRBJ2-6; 9 positions match TRBD1. The germline V gene encodes CDR1 SGHRS and CDR2 YFSETQ. This CDR3 region has 16 residues. Unmatched junction bases numbered 6, after V lost 7 bases and J lost 1 base. The CDR3 here is CASGTGGGSGANVLTF. The CDR3 region has the DNA TGCGCCAGCGGCACAGGGGGCGGGTCTGGGGCCAACGTCCTGACTTTC.

This clone has a handful of counts. V usage is TRBV29-1 and J usage is TRBJ1-6, with unresolved D. The V end lost 1 base, the J end lost 14 bases, and 12 bases lay between the germline ends. Germline V gene sequence: CDR1 SQVTM, CDR2 ANQGSEA. CDR3 size: 12 residues. The CDR3, as DNA: TGCAGCGTTGAAGCGACCCAAGGGACCCTCCACTTT. As protein: CSVEATQGTLHF.

The genes are TRBV29-1 and TRBJ1-5, with D hard to call. This CDR3 region has 12 residues. Germline V gives CDR1 SQVTM, CDR2 ANQGSEA. Trimming pared 7 bases from V and 6 bases from J, leaving 13 bases between. The CDR3 is CSAIPNGQPQHF. The CDR3 DNA reads as TGCAGCGCCATACCCAACGGTCAGCCCCAGCATTTT.

V is TRBV13 and J is TRBJ2-4, with 7 bases identical to TRBD1. The CDR3 is 15 amino acids. Germline values: CDR1 PRHDT, CDR2 FYEKMQ (reference sequence). V was pared by 2 bases and J by 5 bases, with 6 bases of the junction left unmatched. CDR3 DNA: TGTGCCAGCAGCTTAAGGATGGGACAGCAAAACATTCAGTACTTC. Translation gives CASSLRMGQQNIQYF.

Regarding this clone: Other nucleotide sequences from this sample produce the same CDR3. V and J are TRBV14 and TRBJ1-2, with TRBD1 matching over 9 bases. Germline V lookup: CDR1 SGHDN, CDR2 FVKESK. The CDR3 consists of 13 residues. The trim removed 4 bases at V and 8 bases at J, leaving 5 bases unmatched. The CDR3 protein is CASSPRTGDGYTF. The CDR3 bases are TGTGCCAGCAGCCCTAGGACAGGGGACGGCTACACCTTC.

This sequence joins TRBV29-1 and TRBJ1-2; possible D gene TRBD1, 5 bases. Trimming cost V 8 bases and J 0 bases, with 10 bases left between them. This CDR3 is 12 amino acids long. The V gene's germline CDR1 is SQVTM and CDR2 ANQGSEA. Written as DNA, the CDR3 is TGCAGCCCCGGGGACGCTAACTATGGCTACACCTTC. Encoded protein: CSPGDANYGYTF.

The CDR3 here is CASSYSRSGYTF. In nucleotides, the CDR3 is TGTGCCAGCAGTTACTCGAGGAGTGGCTACACCTTC. This rearrangement joins TRBV6-6 to TRBJ1-2; the D is unclear. CDR1 and CDR2 (germline): MNHNY, SVGAGI (reference sequence). Trimming removed 0 bases from V and 7 bases from J, with 6 bases in between. The CDR3 runs 12 residues.

This sequence joins TRBV30 and TRBJ1-2; the match to TRBD1 covers 7 bases. V lost 5 bases to trimming and J lost 4 bases; unmatched junction nucleotides: 4. Germline values: CDR1 GTSNPN, CDR2 SVGIG (reference sequence). CDR3 size: 12 residues. CDR3 residues: CAWEQGIYGYTF. In DNA form, the CDR3 reads TGTGCCTGGGAACAGGGGATCTATGGCTACACCTTC. The full variable domain, with the rest looked up from reference TRBV30 and TRBJ1-2, is SQTIHQWPATLVQPVGSPLSLECTVEGTSNPNLYWYRQAAGRGLQLLFYSVGIGQISSEVPQNLSASRPQDRQFILSSKKLLLSDSGFYLCAWEQGIYGYTFGSGTRLTVV.

The rearrangement uses TRBV5-1 and TRBJ2-3; TRBD2 matches 15 bases. Per germline, CDR1 SGHRS and CDR2 YFSETQ. The CDR3 spans 17 residues. J lost 2 bases, V lost 3 bases, and 4 bases had no gene match. The CDR3 bases are TGCGCCAGCAGCTCGGGGACTAGCGGGGGGACCACAGATACGCAGTATTTT. Protein sequence: CASSSGTSGGTTDTQYF.